The subject of this entry is one T cell receptor (beta chain). Its antigen is not yet known. No qualities accompany the bases; no much larger clone lies one base away. This sample was taken from a study of OX40 agonist ivuxolimab in advanced cancers. With respect to the entire study: Ivuxolimab, which targeted the costimulatory receptor OX40 (CD134), was an agonistic, fully human IgG2 monoclonal antibody. Intravenous ivuxolimab was administered to patients every 2 weeks at six dose levels: 0.01, 0.1, 0.3, 1.5, 3 and 10 mg/kg. Of the approximately 50 patients in dose escalation, around 19 had hepatocellular carcinoma, some 15 had melanoma, 9 had renal cell carcinoma and 9 had head and neck cancer. In the dose-escalation cohort, approximately 82% of patients were male, and the mean age was approximately 64 years, with a range of about 20 to 90. Patients were allowed to have had prior anti-PD-1, anti-PD-L1 or anti-CTLA-4 therapy, and approximately 39% of the dose-escalation patients had been treated with checkpoint inhibitors. Partial responses occurred in three dose-escalation patients, of whom one had hepatocellular carcinoma and two had cutaneous melanoma. The point of sequencing TCRbeta in the periphery was to test whether ivuxolimab changed TCR sequence diversity and drove clonal T-cell expansion. The monotherapy dose-escalation portion (N ≈ 50 patients) of the phase I ivuxolimab trial is reported in the paper. Here is what the overall study found, with its caveats: At doses of 0.1 to 3.0 mg/kg, clonal expansion of both CD4+ and CD8+ blood T cells was observed from baseline to week 6. After ivuxolimab, CD8+ T cells had more expanded clones than CD4+ T cells on average. Which antigens the clonally expanded peripheral T cells were specific for was not determined. Low levels of normalized T-cell clonal expansion were also seen in some nonresponding patients. In the 0.1-3.0 mg/kg groups, partial responders were among the patients with the lowest normalized peripheral clonal expansion, particularly in CD8+ T cells.

Genomic DNA was extracted from sorted cells for sequencing of the TCRbeta CDR3 region. The immunoSEQ Assay was used to sequence the TCRbeta CDR3 regions. Sourced from immuneACCESS, this table was stored by TCRdb with only in-frame sequences that have V and J called. A share of the clones is absent; for the studies checked, an unresolved V gene accounts for under half, and the remainder has no known explanation. Recorded for this sample are about 110,000 clones; 89% of them occurred a single time. The ten largest account for about 0.28% of the sample. Patients with a history of autoimmune disease or receiving systemic immunosuppression were excluded from the trial. In every dose cohort, peripheral blood was drawn for TCR sequencing at baseline, cycle 4 day 1, and cycle 7 day 1. The samples were taken from a phase I, first-in-human, multicenter, open-label dose-escalation trial of ivuxolimab. Adults with locally advanced or metastatic melanoma, renal cell carcinoma, hepatocellular carcinoma or head and neck squamous cell carcinoma were enrolled in the trial. Before TCR sequencing, CD4+ T cells and CD8+ T cells were sorted from peripheral blood as separate populations.

As encoded in the germline V gene, CDR1 is MNHEY while CDR2 is SVGAGI. V is clipped by 7 bases and J by 0 bases, and the sequence between their germline boundaries is 13 bases long. From the cysteine up to the phenylalanine, the CDR3 has a length of 15 residues. The kept DNA is CDR3 alone, 45 bases in frame from the first base. Here the sequenced sample was CD4+ or CD8+ T cells sorted from blood, taken in a trial of the OX40 agonist ivuxolimab. Rearrangement joined TRBV6-5 to TRBJ2-1; the D element could tentatively be TRBD1 or TRBD2, as 5 bases agree for each. The source is an adult with an advanced solid tumor such as melanoma, head and neck, liver or kidney cancer. The CDR3 region: CASNPGTLSYNEQFF. The DNA reads as follows: TGTGCCAGCAATCCCGGGACCCTCTCCTACAATGAGCAGTTCTTC.